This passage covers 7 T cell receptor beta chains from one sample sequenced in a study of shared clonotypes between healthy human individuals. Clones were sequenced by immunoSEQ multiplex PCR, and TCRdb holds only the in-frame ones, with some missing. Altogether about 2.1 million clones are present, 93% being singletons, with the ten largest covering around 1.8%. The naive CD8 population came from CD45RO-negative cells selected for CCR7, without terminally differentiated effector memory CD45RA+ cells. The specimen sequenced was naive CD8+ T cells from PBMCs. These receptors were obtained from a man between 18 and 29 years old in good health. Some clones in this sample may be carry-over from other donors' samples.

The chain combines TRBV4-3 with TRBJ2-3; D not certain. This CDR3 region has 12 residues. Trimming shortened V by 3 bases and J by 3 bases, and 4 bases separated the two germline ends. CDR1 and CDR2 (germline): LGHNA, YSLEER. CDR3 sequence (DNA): TGCGCCAGCAGCCAGAGAACAGATACGCAGTATTTT. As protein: CASSQRTDTQYF.

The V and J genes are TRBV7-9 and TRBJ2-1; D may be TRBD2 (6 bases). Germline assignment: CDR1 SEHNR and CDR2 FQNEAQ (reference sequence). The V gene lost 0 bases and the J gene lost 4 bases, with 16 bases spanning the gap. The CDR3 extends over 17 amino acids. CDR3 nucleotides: TGTGCCAGCAGCTTAGCGGGAGGCCCCCCAAAATACAATGAGCAGTTCTTC. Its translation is CASSLAGGPPKYNEQFF.

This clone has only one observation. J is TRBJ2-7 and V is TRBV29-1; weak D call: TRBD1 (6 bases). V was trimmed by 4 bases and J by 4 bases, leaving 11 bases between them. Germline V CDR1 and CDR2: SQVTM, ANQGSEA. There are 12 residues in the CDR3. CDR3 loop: CSVAGRGYEQYF. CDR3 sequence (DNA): TGCAGCGTTGCGGGCAGGGGTTACGAGCAGTACTTC.

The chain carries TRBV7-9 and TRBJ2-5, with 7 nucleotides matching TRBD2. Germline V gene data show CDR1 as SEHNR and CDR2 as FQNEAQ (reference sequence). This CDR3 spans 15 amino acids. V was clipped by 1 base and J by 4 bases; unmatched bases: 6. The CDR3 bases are TGTGCCAGCAGCTTAGGGGTGGCGGGAGCAGAGACCCAGTACTTC. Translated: CASSLGVAGAETQYF.

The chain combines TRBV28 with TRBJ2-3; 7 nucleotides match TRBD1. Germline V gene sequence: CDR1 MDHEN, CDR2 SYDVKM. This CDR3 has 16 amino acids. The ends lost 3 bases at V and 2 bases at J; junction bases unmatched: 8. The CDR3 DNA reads TGTGCCAGCAGTTTGTTCCAGGGGGATATCACAGATACGCAGTATTTT. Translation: CASSLFQGDITDTQYF. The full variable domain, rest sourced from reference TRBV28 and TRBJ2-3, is DVKVTQSSRYLVKRTGEKVFLECVQDMDHENMFWYRQDPGLGLRLIYFSYDVKMKEKGDIPEGYSVSREKKERFSLILESASTNQTSMYLCASSLFQGDITDTQYFGPGTRLTVL.

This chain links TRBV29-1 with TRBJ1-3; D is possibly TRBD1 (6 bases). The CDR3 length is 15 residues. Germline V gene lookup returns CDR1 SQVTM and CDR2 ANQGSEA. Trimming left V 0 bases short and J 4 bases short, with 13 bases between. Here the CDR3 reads CSVEDRQAAGNTIYF. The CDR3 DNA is TGCAGCGTTGAAGATCGACAGGCTGCCGGAAACACCATATATTTT.

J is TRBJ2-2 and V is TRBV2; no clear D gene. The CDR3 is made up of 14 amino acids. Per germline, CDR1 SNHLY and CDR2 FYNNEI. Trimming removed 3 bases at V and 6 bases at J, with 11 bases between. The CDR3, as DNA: TGTGCCAGCAGTGACCTGATGGGTCCCGGGGAGCTGTTTTTT. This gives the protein CASSDLMGPGELFF.